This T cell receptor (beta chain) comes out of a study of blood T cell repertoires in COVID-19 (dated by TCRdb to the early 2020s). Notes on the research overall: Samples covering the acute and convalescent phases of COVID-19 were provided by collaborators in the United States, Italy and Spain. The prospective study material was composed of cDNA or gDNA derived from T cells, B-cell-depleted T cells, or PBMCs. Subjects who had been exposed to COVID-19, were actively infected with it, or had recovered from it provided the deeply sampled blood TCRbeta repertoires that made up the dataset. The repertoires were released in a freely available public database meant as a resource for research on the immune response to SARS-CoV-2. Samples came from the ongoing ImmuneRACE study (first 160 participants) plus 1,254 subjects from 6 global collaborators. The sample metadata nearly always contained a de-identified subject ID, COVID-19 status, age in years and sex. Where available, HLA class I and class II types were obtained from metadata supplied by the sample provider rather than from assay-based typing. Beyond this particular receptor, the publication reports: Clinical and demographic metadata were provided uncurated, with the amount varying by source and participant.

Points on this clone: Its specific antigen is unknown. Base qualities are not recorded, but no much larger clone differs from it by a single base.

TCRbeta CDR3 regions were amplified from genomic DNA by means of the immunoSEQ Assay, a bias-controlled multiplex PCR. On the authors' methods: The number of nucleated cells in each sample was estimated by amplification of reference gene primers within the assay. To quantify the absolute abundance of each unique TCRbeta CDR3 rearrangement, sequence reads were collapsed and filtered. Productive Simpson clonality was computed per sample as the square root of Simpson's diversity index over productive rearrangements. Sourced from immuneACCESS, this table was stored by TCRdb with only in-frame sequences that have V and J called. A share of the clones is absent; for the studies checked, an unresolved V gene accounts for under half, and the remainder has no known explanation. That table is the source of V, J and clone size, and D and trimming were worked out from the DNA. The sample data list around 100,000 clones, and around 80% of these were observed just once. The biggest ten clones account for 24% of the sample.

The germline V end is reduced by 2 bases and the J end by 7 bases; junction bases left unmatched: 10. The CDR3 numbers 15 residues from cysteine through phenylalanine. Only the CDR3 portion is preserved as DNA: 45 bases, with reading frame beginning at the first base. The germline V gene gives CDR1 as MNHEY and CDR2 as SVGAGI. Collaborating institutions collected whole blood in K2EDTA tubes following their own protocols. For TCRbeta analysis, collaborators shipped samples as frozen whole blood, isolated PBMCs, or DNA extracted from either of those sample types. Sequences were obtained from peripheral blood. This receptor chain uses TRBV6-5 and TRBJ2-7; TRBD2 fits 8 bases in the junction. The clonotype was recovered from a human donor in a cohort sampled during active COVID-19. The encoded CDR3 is CASSYTTSGRGEQYF. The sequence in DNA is TGTGCCAGCAGTTACACTACTAGCGGACGGGGGGAGCAGTACTTC.